The entry below gives a single T cell receptor beta chain sequence along with its context. Trimming removed 7 bases from V and 4 bases from J; junction bases left unmatched: 5. The CDR3 has 12 residues. CDR1 is SGHRS, CDR2 YFSETQ, per germline. TCRdb keeps only in-frame clones here, not all; method: immunoSEQ multiplex PCR. The table records around 40,000 clones, approximately 92% of them present only once. The data stem from a study of T cell changes during pregnancy in multiple sclerosis. Sample: CD4+ T cells from peripheral blood mononuclear cells, taken in the first trimester of pregnancy. The TCR was taken from a female donor with multiple sclerosis, enrolled in a pregnancy study. The rearrangement uses TRBV5-1 and TRBJ2-7, with TRBD1 identical over 7 bases. The CDR3 nucleotides read TGCGCCAGCGGACAGGACCTTTACGAGCAGTACTTC. This translates into CASGQDLYEQYF.